Shown below are 24 T cell receptor beta chains from a single sample sequenced in a study of blood T cell repertoires in COVID-19 (dated by TCRdb to about 2020). The library was made by the immunoSEQ multiplex PCR assay. Drawn from immuneACCESS, this table holds only the in-frame rearrangements with V and J called that TCRdb kept. Clones are partly lost; checked studies trace under half to an unresolved V gene and leave the rest unexplained. This sample is represented by roughly 200,000 clones; roughly 91% of them were singletons. The leading ten clones occupy approximately 4.3% of the sample. Sequences were obtained from PBMCs or T cells enriched from blood (not recorded which). The receptors originated from a woman in her 30s with acute COVID-19.

V and J are TRBV5-6 and TRBJ2-3, with a weak D call TRBD1 (6 bases). Trimming pared 2 bases from V and 0 bases from J, leaving 13 bases between. CDR3 length: 16 residues. Germline CDR1 SGHDT, CDR2 YYEEEE. The CDR3 loop is CASSFSTGWSTDTQYF. In nucleotides, the CDR3 is TGTGCCAGCAGCTTTTCTACAGGGTGGAGCACAGATACGCAGTATTTT. Looking up the rest from reference TRBV5-6 and TRBJ2-3 gives the full variable domain: DAGVTQSPTHLIKTRGQQVTLRCSPKSGHDTVSWYQQALGQGPQFIFQYYEEEERQRGNFPDRFSGHQFPNYSSELNVNALLLGDSALYLCASSFSTGWSTDTQYFGPGTRLTVL.

The genes are TRBV10-3 and TRBJ1-2, with 7 nucleotides matching TRBD1. V was pared by 8 bases and J by 2 bases, with 11 bases of the junction left unmatched. The CDR3 extends over 15 amino acids. Germline V CDR1 and CDR2: ENHRY, SYGVKD. The CDR3 loop is CAIGEDRIENYGYTF. DNA for the CDR3: TGTGCCATCGGGGAGGACAGGATTGAGAACTATGGCTACACCTTC.

The genes are TRBV9 and TRBJ2-1; TRBD1 aligns across 7 bases. Trimming removed 3 bases from V and 4 bases from J; junction bases left unmatched: 10. Per germline, CDR1 SGDLS and CDR2 YYNGEE. The CDR3 length is 16 residues. Here the CDR3 DNA reads TGTGCCAGCAGCGCACCGAGGCAGGGGGTATACAATGAGCAGTTCTTC. Its translation is CASSAPRQGVYNEQFF.

V and J are TRBV4-3 and TRBJ1-2; 8 bases align to TRBD1. CDR3 length equals 16 residues. V lost 0 bases and J lost 3; bases outside the gene matches: 6. Germline CDR1 and CDR2: LGHNA and YSLEER. Written as DNA, the CDR3 is TGCGCCAGCAGCCAAGAGCCAGGGGGCTCTTACTATGGCTACACCTTC. Translation: CASSQEPGGSYYGYTF.

This clone was observed once. The gene calls are TRBV11-2 and TRBJ1-5; D unclear. The CDR3 covers 14 residues. V was clipped by 1 base and J by 5 bases, with 9 bases between them. Germline V gene data show CDR1 as SGHAT and CDR2 as FQNNGV. The CDR3 sequence is CASSLAGPDQPQHF. CDR3 nucleotide sequence: TGTGCCAGCAGCTTAGCTGGCCCCGATCAGCCCCAGCATTTT.

The CDR3 nucleotides read TGTGCCAGCAGTTTATACACCTGGGACAGGGGCACGGTGAGAAATGAAAAACTGTTTTTT. This gives the protein CASSLYTWDRGTVRNEKLFF. The chain is built from TRBV28 and TRBJ1-4; 10 bases line up with TRBD1. CDR1 is MDHEN and CDR2 is SYDVKM in the germline V gene. V lost 1 base to trimming and J lost 5 bases; unmatched junction nucleotides: 16. The CDR3 runs to 20 residues.

The J gene is TRBJ1-4, the V gene TRBV11-1, with D perhaps TRBD1 (6 bases). Trimming took 5 bases from V and 0 from J, leaving 7 bases between them. Germline CDR1 is SGHAT and CDR2 is FQDESV (reference sequence). This CDR3 spans 14 amino acids. The CDR3 loop reads CASSRTATNEKLFF. CDR3 nucleotides: TGTGCCAGCAGCCGGACAGCAACTAATGAAAAACTGTTTTTT.

This rearrangement joins TRBV24-1 to TRBJ1-3; D gene unclear. V lost 0 bases and J 1 base, leaving 9 bases between the germline ends. Germline CDR1 KGHDR, CDR2 SFDVKD. The CDR3 covers 16 residues. Here the CDR3 DNA reads TGTGCCACCAGTGATTTGCTGTGGCTTTCTGGAAACACCATATATTTT. It is translated as CATSDLLWLSGNTIYF.

The genes are TRBV19 and TRBJ1-2, with a weak D call TRBD1 (5 bases). CDR1 and CDR2 (germline): LNHDA, SQIVND (reference sequence). V was cut by 7 bases and J by 5 bases, with 17 bases left in between. This CDR3 comprises 14 residues. In DNA form, the CDR3 reads TGTGCCAGTACCCCCGGCGCGGAGGGGTATGGCTACACCTTC. This codes for CASTPGAEGYGYTF.

V gene TRBV11-3 combines with J gene TRBJ2-1; D is uncertain. Germline V CDR1 and CDR2: SGHNT, YENEEA. The CDR3 runs to 15 residues. V lost 0 bases, J lost 3 bases, and 9 bases lay in between. The CDR3 nucleotides are TGTGCCAGCAGCTTAGATCTAAAGAGCTACAATGAGCAGTTCTTC. Translation: CASSLDLKSYNEQFF.

The gene calls are TRBV11-1 and TRBJ2-5; D perhaps matches TRBD2 (5 bases). In germline, CDR1 is SGHAT, CDR2 FQDESV (reference sequence). The CDR3 runs 15 residues. With 1 base removed from V and 4 bases from J, the gap between germline ends came to 13 bases. CDR3 residues: CASSLGGVEGETQYF. For the CDR3, the DNA is TGTGCCAGCAGCTTAGGTGGGGTAGAGGGAGAGACCCAGTACTTC.

The chain recombines TRBV30 with TRBJ1-1, with D possibly matching TRBD1 (6 bases). The CDR3 runs 19 residues. The V gene lost 0 bases and the J gene lost 0 bases, with 23 bases spanning the gap. Germline V gives CDR1 GTSNPN, CDR2 SVGIG (reference sequence). Written as DNA, the CDR3 is TGTGCCTGGAGTGTCCCGACAGGTCAGGAGTGGTACATGAACACTGAAGCTTTCTTT. Its protein is CAWSVPTGQEWYMNTEAFF.

The chain links TRBV11-2 to TRBJ2-7, with 11 bases matching TRBD1. J gave up 3 bases and V 6 bases, and 10 bases lay outside the gene matches. Germline CDR1 reads SGHAT; CDR2 reads FQNNGV. The CDR3 length is 16 residues. The CDR3 here is CASRAAGTGGNYEQYF. In DNA form, the CDR3 reads TGTGCCAGCAGAGCCGCCGGGACAGGGGGGAACTACGAGCAGTACTTC.

The chain carries TRBV5-6 and TRBJ2-5, with 9 positions matching TRBD1. Germline V lookup: CDR1 SGHDT, CDR2 YYEEEE. CDR3 length equals 16 residues. The trim removed 4 bases at V and 5 bases at J, leaving 12 bases unmatched. This CDR3 reads CASSIRDRVIIETQYF. CDR3 in DNA: TGTGCCAGCAGCATCCGGGACAGGGTGATTATTGAGACCCAGTACTTC.

In this sample, this clone turned up once. The chain joins TRBV18 to TRBJ1-6, with D possibly TRBD1 on 5 matching bases. The CDR3 spans 16 residues. CDR1 and CDR2 (germline): KGHSH, LQKENI. V lost 0 bases and J lost 11, with 17 bases in between. CDR3 sequence reads: CASSPPQTARRAPLHF. As DNA, the CDR3 is TGTGCCAGCTCACCACCGCAGACAGCGCGCAGGGCACCCCTCCACTTT. The whole variable domain, remainder taken from reference TRBV18 and TRBJ1-6, is NAGVMQNPRHLVRRRGQEARLRCSPMKGHSHVYWYRQLPEEGLKFMVYLQKENIIDESGMPKERFSAEFPKEGPSILRIQQVVRGDSAAYFCASSPPQTARRAPLHFGNGTRLTVT.

The CDR3 sequence: CASGDRVGFYEQYF. CDR3 sequence (DNA): TGTGCCAGCGGCGACAGGGTCGGGTTCTACGAGCAGTACTTC. The rearrangement uses TRBV7-8 and TRBJ2-7; the match to TRBD1 covers 7 bases. The CDR3 sequence is 14 residues long. The J segment lost 3 bases and the V segment lost 8 bases, leaving 10 bases of the junction unmatched. The germline V gene encodes CDR1 SGHVS and CDR2 FQNEAQ. Based on the CDR3 plus reference TRBV7-8 and TRBJ2-7, the full variable domain is GAGVSQSPRYKVAKRGQDVALRCDPISGHVSLFWYQQALGQGPEFLTYFQNEAQLDKSGLPSDRFFAERPEGSVSTLKIQRTQQEDSAVYLCASGDRVGFYEQYFGPGTRLTVT.

The V call is TRBV29-1, the J call TRBJ2-5; TRBD2 aligns across 7 bases. After removal of 6 bases from V and 2 bases from J, the junction contained 6 bases not matched to a gene. Germline CDR1 is SQVTM and CDR2 is ANQGSEA. The CDR3 has 13 residues. CDR3 bases: TGCAGCGTGGAGGGCGGGGGACAAGAGACCCAGTACTTC. Translating gives CSVEGGGQETQYF.

J is TRBJ2-7 and V is TRBV6-5; D is unclear. V was clipped by 7 bases and J by 3 bases, with 10 bases between them. CDR1 and CDR2 from the germline V gene are MNHEY and SVGAGI. CDR3 length: 12 residues. CDR3 in DNA: TGTGCCAGCACCCCGGTATTCTACGAGCAGTACTTC. Translating gives CASTPVFYEQYF.

The chain links TRBV6-5 to TRBJ2-1, with 8 bases lining up with TRBD2. Per germline, CDR1 MNHEY and CDR2 SVGAGI. J lost 9 bases, V lost 0 bases, and 10 bases had no gene match. This CDR3 contains 16 residues. The CDR3 DNA reads as TGTGCCAGCAGTTACTCGACGGGGGGGGGCCGAGGTGAGCAGTTCTTC. Translating gives CASSYSTGGGRGEQFF.

The chain employs TRBV7-2 and TRBJ1-2, with D maybe TRBD1 (6 bases). The V gene's germline CDR1 is SGHTA and CDR2 FQGNSA. Trimming removed 5 bases at V and 8 bases at J, with 18 bases between. The CDR3 runs 14 residues. As DNA, the CDR3 is TGTGCCAGCAGCACGCCAAACAGGGCCGAAGGCTACACCTTC. As protein: CASSTPNRAEGYTF.

This chain's CDR3 is CASSDSEETEAFF. The DNA for the CDR3 is TGTGCCAGCAGTGACTCTGAGGAGACTGAAGCTTTCTTT. The J gene is TRBJ1-1, the V gene TRBV6-4; D is ambiguous. The germline V gene encodes CDR1 MRHNA and CDR2 SNTAGT. Trimming took off 0 bases at V and 5 bases at J, with 7 bases between the two ends. The CDR3 consists of 13 residues.

V gene TRBV25-1 combines with J gene TRBJ1-4; D is unresolved. The V and J ends lost 4 bases and 0 bases respectively, with 12 bases between them. Germline CDR1 is MGHDK and CDR2 is SYGVNS. The CDR3 is made up of 16 amino acids. CDR3 nucleotide sequence: TGTGCCAGCAGTGTAGGGAGGGTACCAACTAATGAAAAACTGTTTTTT. This encodes CASSVGRVPTNEKLFF.

The rearrangement joins TRBV10-3 to TRBJ2-5; 7 bases agree with TRBD2. The CDR3 spans 15 residues. J was trimmed by 4 bases and V by 10 bases; bases with no gene match: 15. The germline gives CDR1 ENHRY, CDR2 SYGVKD. This chain's CDR3 is CATQEGLTSAETQYF. The CDR3 bases are TGTGCCACCCAGGAGGGACTAACCTCAGCAGAGACCCAGTACTTC.

V and J are TRBV5-5 and TRBJ1-6; 10 bases are shared with TRBD1. V shed 1 base and J 9 bases; nucleotides not matched to a gene: 4. Germline lookup yields CDR1 SGHKS and CDR2 YYEKEE (reference sequence). There are 15 residues in the CDR3. The CDR3 region is CASSLLTGGSSPLHF. CDR3 DNA sequence: TGTGCCAGCAGCTTGCTGACAGGGGGCTCTTCACCCCTCCACTTT.